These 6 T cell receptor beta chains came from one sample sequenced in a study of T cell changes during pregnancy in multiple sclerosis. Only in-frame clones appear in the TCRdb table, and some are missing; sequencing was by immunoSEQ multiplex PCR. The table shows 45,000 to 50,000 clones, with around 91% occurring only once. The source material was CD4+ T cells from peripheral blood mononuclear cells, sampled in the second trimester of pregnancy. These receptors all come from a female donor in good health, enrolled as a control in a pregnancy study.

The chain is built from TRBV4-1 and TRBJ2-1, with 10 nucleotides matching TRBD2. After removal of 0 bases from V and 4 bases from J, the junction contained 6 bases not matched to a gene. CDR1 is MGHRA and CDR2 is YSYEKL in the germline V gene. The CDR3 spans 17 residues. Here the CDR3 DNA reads TGCGCCAGCAGCCAAGAACCTACTAGCGGGGTTTACAATGAGCAGTTCTTC. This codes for CASSQEPTSGVYNEQFF.

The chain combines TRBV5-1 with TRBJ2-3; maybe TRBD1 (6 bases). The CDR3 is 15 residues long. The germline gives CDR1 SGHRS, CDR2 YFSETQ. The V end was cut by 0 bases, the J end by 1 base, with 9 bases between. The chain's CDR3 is CASSLGGLRTDTQYF. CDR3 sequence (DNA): TGCGCCAGCAGCTTGGGGGGGCTCCGCACAGATACGCAGTATTTT.

CDR3 region: CAWKQQPGNTIYF. DNA of the CDR3: TGTGCCTGGAAACAGCAACCTGGAAACACCATATATTTT. The chain links TRBV30 to TRBJ1-3; D call uncertain. Trimming took 4 bases from V and 2 from J, leaving 9 bases between them. Germline V lookup: CDR1 GTSNPN, CDR2 SVGIG (reference sequence). This CDR3 region has 13 residues.

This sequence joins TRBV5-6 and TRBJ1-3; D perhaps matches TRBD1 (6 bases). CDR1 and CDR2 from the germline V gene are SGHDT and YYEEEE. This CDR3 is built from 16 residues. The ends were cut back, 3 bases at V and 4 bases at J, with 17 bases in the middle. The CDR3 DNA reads TGTGCCAGCAGCTCACAGGGAATATCGGGCGGAAACACCATATATTTT. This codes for CASSSQGISGGNTIYF.

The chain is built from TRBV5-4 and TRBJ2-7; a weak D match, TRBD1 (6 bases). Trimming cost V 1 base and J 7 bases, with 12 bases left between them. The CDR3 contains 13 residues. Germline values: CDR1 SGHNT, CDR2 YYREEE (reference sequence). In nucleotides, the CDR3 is TGTGCCAGCAGCTTGACAGGGTTGGAAGAGCAGTACTTC. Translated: CASSLTGLEEQYF. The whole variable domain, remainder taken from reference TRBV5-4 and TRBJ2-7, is ETGVTQSPTHLIKTRGQQVTLRCSSQSGHNTVSWYQQALGQGPQFIFQYYREEENGRGNFPPRFSGLQFPNYSSELNVNALELDDSALYLCASSLTGLEEQYFGPGTRLTVT.

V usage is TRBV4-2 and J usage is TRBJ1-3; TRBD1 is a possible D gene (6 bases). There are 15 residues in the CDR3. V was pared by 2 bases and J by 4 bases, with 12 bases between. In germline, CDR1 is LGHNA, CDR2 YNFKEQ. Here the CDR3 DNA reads TGTGCCAGCAGCCAACCTACAGGGTGGGGAAACACCATATATTTT. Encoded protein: CASSQPTGWGNTIYF.